The clone carrying this TCR beta chain has at least ten counts. This entry comes from a study of T-cell reconstitution after alpha-beta-depleted transplantation in children. Unique molecular identifiers were incorporated into the prepared TCRbeta library. TCRdb re-called the PCR reads with MiXCR, one entry per CDR3 protein. The sample lists approximately 300,000 distinct CDR3 sequences, 11% seen once, with roughly a quarter in the top ten. The source material was peripheral blood, sampled 180 days after TCRalphabeta/CD19-depleted stem cell transplant. This receptor was identified in a male patient between 2 and 9 years old who had a stem cell transplant for chronic granulomatous disease, so the T cells may come from the graft donor.

As DNA, the CDR3 is TGCAGTGCTAGGTCCCGAAGCACAGATACGCAGTATTTT. This sequence encodes CSARSRSTDTQYF. The chain uses TRBV20-1 and TRBJ2-3; no definite D call. The CDR3 length is 13 residues. V lost 3 bases to trimming and J lost 0 bases, with 7 bases between them. Germline lookup yields CDR1 DFQATT and CDR2 SNEGSKA (reference sequence).